One and the same sample provided the 5 T cell receptor beta chains below, sequenced in a study of T-cell reconstitution after alpha-beta-depleted transplantation in children. Preparing the TCRbeta library involved the use of unique molecular identifiers. TCRdb reanalysed the PCR reads using MiXCR and keeps one entry per CDR3 protein. The sample lists hundreds of thousands of distinct CDR3 sequences; approximately 12% were seen once. Sequencing used PBMCs from the stem cell graft donor, obtained from the stem cell graft. The receptors derive from a human donor who donated a stem cell graft to a child with acute lymphoblastic leukemia.

This clonotype was recorded many times. V is TRBV5-5 and J is TRBJ2-7; D perhaps matches TRBD1 (6 bases). The V end was cut by 2 bases, the J end by 5 bases, with 17 bases between. The CDR3 is made up of 15 amino acids. Germline V gives CDR1 SGHKS, CDR2 YYEKEE (reference sequence). The CDR3 spells CASSLRSTGGNEQYF. CDR3 in DNA: TGTGCCAGCAGCTTAAGGTCGACAGGAGGCAACGAGCAGTACTTC.

This clonotype was counted many times. The rearrangement links TRBV20-1 to TRBJ2-7; 7 bases map to TRBD2. Trimming removed 6 bases from V and 5 bases from J; junction bases left unmatched: 10. The CDR3 spans 13 residues. The germline gives CDR1 DFQATT, CDR2 SNEGSKA (reference sequence). Written as DNA, the CDR3 is TGCAGTGCCGTAAGGACTAGTAGGGACGAGCAGTACTTC. Its translation: CSAVRTSRDEQYF.

There are many counts of this clonotype. The chain uses TRBV6-2 or TRBV6-3 and TRBJ2-1; D possibly uses TRBD1 or TRBD2 (5 bases each). Trimming cost V 3 bases and J 6 bases, with 12 bases left between them. The CDR3 length is 14 residues. Germline V CDR1 and CDR2: MNHEY, SVGEGT. CDR3 DNA: TGTGCCAGCAGTTATTTAGAGGGGTCCAATGAGCAGTTCTTC. It is translated as CASSYLEGSNEQFF.

This clonotype was counted many times. The rearrangement links TRBV7-2 to TRBJ1-1; 8 bases align to TRBD1. The length of the CDR3 is 15 residues. In germline, CDR1 is SGHTA, CDR2 FQGNSA. Unmatched junction bases numbered 6, after V lost 5 bases and J lost 1 base. This chain's CDR3 is CASSRGQEPNTEAFF. CDR3 DNA: TGTGCCAGCAGCCGGGGACAGGAGCCGAACACTGAAGCTTTCTTT.

This clonotype was observed a handful of times. The V call is TRBV6-2 or TRBV6-3, the J call TRBJ1-5; D gene unclear. CDR1 MNHEY and CDR2 SVGEGT come from the germline V gene. V shed 5 bases and J shed 3 bases, with 14 bases lying between them. CDR3 size: 15 residues. CDR3 coding DNA: TGTGCCAGCAGTCCTCATAGTCCGGACAATCAGCCCCAGCATTTT. Translating it yields CASSPHSPDNQPQHF.